In this sample, the clone carrying this T cell receptor beta chain turned up many times. Its antigen is not known. The data belong to a study of CD8 T cells in ankylosing spondylitis. Whole-study results and caveats: Disease-linked clones were reportedly significantly enriched in matched ankylosing spondylitis synovial fluid. Clones linked to the disease showed a CD8+ phenotype. They occurred at relatively low frequencies in peripheral blood.

This CDR3 has 13 residues. The V gene end was trimmed by 4 bases and the J gene end by 7 bases; junction bases not matched to a gene: 7. The germline CDR1 and CDR2 sequences are SQVTM and ANQGSEA. The authors made TCR beta libraries by quantitative 5'-RACE with molecular barcodes. TCRdb redid the calling of the 5' RACE reads with MiXCR, one entry per CDR3 protein. Among 200,000 to 250,000 distinct CDR3 sequences listed, under 12% were seen once. The J gene is TRBJ1-2, the V gene TRBV29-1; 9 bases match TRBD1. The sequenced material came from blood, either unsorted or a sorted T cell fraction (not recorded which). This clonotype was obtained from a male donor with ankylosing spondylitis or in good health (not recorded which). CDR3 sequence (DNA): TGCAGCGTTGGCGGGACAGGGTATGGTGGCTACACCTTC. It yields the protein CSVGGTGYGGYTF.